This entry concerns a single T cell receptor (beta chain). Excluded: other autoimmune disease, uncontrolled infection, pregnancy or lactation. Germline CDR1 and CDR2: DFQATT and SNEGSKA (reference sequence). J gave up 0 bases and V 3 bases, and 4 bases lay outside the gene matches. The CDR3 totals 16 residues. The record originates from a study of Graves' ophthalmopathy and Graves' hyperthyroidism. Amplified material comprised TCR beta CDR3 regions derived from RNA transcripts. First-round RT-PCR with HTBI primers preceded a second-round multiplex PCR. TCRdb ran MiXCR on the multiplex PCR reads and lists one entry per CDR3 protein. The sample lists 650,000 to 900,000 distinct CDR3 sequences, 40% occurring once.

The TCR comes from an adult man with Graves' ophthalmopathy. This chain connects TRBV20-1 to TRBJ2-3, with 12 positions matching TRBD2. What was sequenced was peripheral blood. For the CDR3, the DNA is TGCAGTGCTAGGCTAGCGGGAGGGCCGAGCACAGATACGCAGTATTTT. This codes for CSARLAGGPSTDTQYF.